The rows below give T cell receptor beta chains drawn from one sample of a study of blood T cell repertoires in COVID-19. Repertoires were generated with immunoSEQ multiplex PCR, while TCRdb's copy carries only in-frame clones and drops some. Altogether around 95,000 clones are present, approximately 87% being singletons, with the ten largest covering roughly 13%. The sequencing input was peripheral blood. These receptors all come from a human donor in a cohort sampled during active COVID-19. CDR3s include the opening cysteine and the closing phenylalanine or tryptophan. The D gene is left open where the match is weak. Only some rows state a clone size, as once, few, many or a class for expanded clones.

j_call	d_call	v_call	clone_size	cdr3_aa	cdr3_nt
TRBJ1-2	-	TRBV6-5	-	CATRGGVRGYTF	TGTGCCACCCGAGGAGGGGTTCGCGGCTACACCTTC
TRBJ1-1	TRBD1	TRBV6-5	-	CASSYRRQGGAFF	TGTGCCAGCAGTTACCGAAGACAGGGGGGAGCTTTCTTT
TRBJ2-1	TRBD2	TRBV11-2	-	CASSLGSGGRSYNEQFF	TGTGCCAGCAGCTTAGGTAGCGGGGGTAGGTCCTACAATGAGCAGTTCTTC
TRBJ1-5	TRBD1	TRBV6-6	-	CASSPKGQGGSAVVQPQHF	TGTGCCAGCAGTCCCAAGGGACAGGGAGGGAGTGCGGTAGTTCAGCCCCAGCATTTT
TRBJ2-3	TRBD2	TRBV16	-	CASSQFHAGRYADTQYF	TGTGCCAGCAGCCAATTTCATGCCGGGAGGTACGCAGATACGCAGTATTTT
TRBJ2-3	TRBD2	TRBV7-2	few	CASSLERGADTQYF	TGTGCCAGCAGCTTAGAGCGGGGGGCAGATACGCAGTATTTT
TRBJ2-5	-	TRBV19	-	CASSISGVETQYF	TGTGCCAGTAGTATTTCTGGAGTTGAGACCCAGTACTTC
TRBJ1-2	-	TRBV18	-	CASSPRPDYGYTF	TGTGCCAGCTCACCACGTCCGGACTATGGCTACACCTTC
TRBJ2-3	-	TRBV27	-	CASSLGGDTQYF	TGTGCCAGCAGTTTAGGAGGAGATACGCAGTATTTT
TRBJ1-1	-	TRBV10-3	-	CAISEVSNTEAFF	TGTGCCATCAGTGAGGTATCGAACACTGAAGCTTTCTTT
TRBJ1-6	-	TRBV9	-	CASSVGSGYNSPLHF	TGTGCCAGCAGCGTAGGTTCAGGGTATAATTCACCCCTCCACTTT
TRBJ2-3	-	TRBV2	once	CASSRKVGSGDTQYF	TGTGCCAGCAGTCGGAAAGTCGGTTCGGGAGATACGCAGTATTTT
TRBJ2-7	-	TRBV2	-	CASSRLLAESSYEQYF	TGTGCCAGCAGTCGGCTACTAGCCGAAAGCTCCTACGAGCAGTACTTC
TRBJ2-5	TRBD2	TRBV15	-	CATSRDRGGTETQYF	TGTGCCACCAGCAGAGATAGGGGAGGGACGGAGACCCAGTACTTC
TRBJ2-3	-	TRBV11-2	-	CASSLDGTSTDTQYF	TGTGCCAGCAGCTTAGACGGGACTAGCACAGATACGCAGTATTTT
TRBJ1-6	TRBD1	TRBV2	-	CASHGQGRNSPLHF	TGTGCCAGTCACGGACAGGGACGTAATTCACCCCTCCACTTT
TRBJ1-1	-	TRBV7-2	-	CASSLRWGRNTEAFF	TGTGCCAGCAGCTTAAGGTGGGGCAGGAACACTGAAGCTTTCTTT
TRBJ2-7	TRBD2	TRBV13	-	CASSPGLAGGGAFHEQYF	TGTGCCAGCAGCCCGGGACTAGCGGGAGGGGGGGCATTCCACGAGCAGTACTTC
TRBJ2-5	-	TRBV29-1	-	CSVDNRQETQYF	TGCAGCGTTGACAACAGGCAAGAGACCCAGTACTTC
TRBJ2-6	TRBD1	TRBV5-1	-	CASSLPRSGQGVPGANVLTF	TGCGCCAGCAGCTTGCCCCGCTCGGGACAGGGAGTTCCTGGGGCCAACGTCCTGACTTTC
TRBJ2-7	-	TRBV6-5	-	CASRAGQGPYEQYF	TGTGCCAGCAGGGCTGGGCAGGGGCCCTACGAGCAGTACTTC
TRBJ2-6	TRBD1	TRBV5-1	few	CASSLEFDRAGANVLTF	TGCGCCAGCAGCTTGGAGTTCGACAGGGCTGGGGCCAACGTCCTGACTTTC
TRBJ2-1	-	TRBV3-1/TRBV3-2	-	CASSQDGPGVNYNEQFF	TGTGCCAGCAGCCAAGATGGTCCGGGAGTCAACTACAATGAGCAGTTCTTC
TRBJ1-2	TRBD1	TRBV29-1	-	CSGGDRAEFHGYTF	TGCAGCGGGGGGGACAGGGCGGAATTTCATGGCTACACCTTC
TRBJ2-5	-	TRBV11-2	-	CASSKTAQETQYF	TGTGCCAGCAGCAAGACAGCCCAAGAGACCCAGTACTTC
TRBJ2-7	-	TRBV11-3	-	CASSFDGKSNGEQYF	TGTGCCAGCAGCTTCGACGGGAAATCTAATGGCGAGCAGTACTTC
TRBJ1-1	TRBD1	TRBV6-4	-	CASRSQGAPGAEAFF	TGTGCCAGCAGATCACAGGGGGCGCCCGGGGCTGAAGCTTTCTTT
TRBJ1-6	-	TRBV6-2/TRBV6-3	many	CASSDRSSSPLHF	TGTGCCAGCAGCGACAGGAGTAGCTCACCCCTCCACTTT
TRBJ2-2	-	TRBV5-1	-	CASSPTENTGELFF	TGCGCCAGCAGCCCGACAGAGAACACCGGGGAGCTGTTTTTT
TRBJ2-1	-	TRBV18	-	CASSQEQGNEQFF	TGTGCCAGCTCACAAGAGCAGGGCAATGAGCAGTTCTTC
TRBJ1-2	TRBD1	TRBV7-2	once	CASSVDRGGGYGYTF	TGTGCCAGCAGCGTAGACAGGGGGGGTGGCTATGGCTACACCTTC
TRBJ1-6	-	TRBV7-2	-	CASSTAGGNGNSPLHF	TGTGCCAGCAGCACCGCCGGGGGGAATGGTAATTCACCCCTCCACTTT
TRBJ2-1	TRBD1	TRBV7-7	-	CASSSGQGRPNYNEQFF	TGTGCTAGCAGCTCCGGACAGGGTCGACCCAACTACAATGAGCAGTTCTTC
TRBJ1-5	TRBD1	TRBV2	-	CASSVSRDRVYNQPQHF	TGTGCCAGCAGTGTTTCTCGGGACAGGGTTTACAATCAGCCCCAGCATTTT
TRBJ1-3	TRBD1	TRBV6-6	-	CASTTGDSGNTIYF	TGTGCCAGCACCACAGGGGACTCTGGAAACACCATATATTTT
TRBJ1-5	TRBD1	TRBV6-5	-	CASRGQGSNQPQHF	TGTGCCAGCAGGGGACAGGGGAGCAATCAGCCCCAGCATTTT
TRBJ2-7	-	TRBV27	-	CASSFRREYEQYF	TGTGCCAGCAGTTTCAGACGGGAGTACGAGCAGTACTTC
TRBJ2-1	TRBD2	TRBV4-2	few	CASTGTGLAHSSSYNEQFF	TGTGCCAGCACCGGGACGGGACTAGCACATTCGAGCTCCTACAATGAGCAGTTCTTC
TRBJ1-2	-	TRBV19	-	CASSRLGPQDGYTF	TGTGCCAGTAGCCGACTGGGGCCCCAGGATGGCTACACCTTC
TRBJ1-2	-	TRBV7-8	-	CASSPDSYGYTF	TGTGCCAGCAGCCCCGATAGCTATGGCTACACCTTC
TRBJ2-1	TRBD1	TRBV25-1	-	CASRPSAGTGGGNEQFF	TGTGCCAGCAGGCCAAGCGCCGGGACAGGGGGCGGGAATGAGCAGTTCTTC
TRBJ2-7	TRBD1	TRBV2	-	CASYDRGSGEQYF	TGTGCCAGCTACGACAGGGGCTCGGGGGAGCAGTACTTC
TRBJ2-1	TRBD2	TRBV3-1/TRBV3-2	once	CASSLQRLALVSEQFF	TGTGCCAGCAGCTTGCAACGACTAGCGCTCGTTTCTGAGCAGTTCTTC
TRBJ2-2	-	TRBV12-5	-	CASGPQNTGELFF	TGTGCTAGTGGGCCACAGAACACCGGGGAGCTGTTTTTT
TRBJ2-3	TRBD1	TRBV18	-	CASSPRQGADTQYF	TGTGCCAGCTCACCACGACAGGGGGCAGATACGCAGTATTTT
TRBJ2-3	-	TRBV6-1	-	CASSEESGVDTQYF	TGTGCCAGCAGTGAAGAGTCAGGGGTCGATACGCAGTATTTT
TRBJ1-1	TRBD1	TRBV19	-	CASSTQGVNTEAFF	TGTGCCAGTAGTACCCAGGGGGTGAACACTGAAGCTTTCTTT
TRBJ2-4	TRBD1	TRBV3-1/TRBV3-2	-	CASSYRQGLSKNIQYF	TGTGCCAGCAGCTACCGACAGGGGCTTTCCAAAAACATTCAGTACTTC
TRBJ2-1	-	TRBV29-1	-	CSVAPTNFEQFF	TGCAGCGTTGCTCCAACTAATTTTGAGCAGTTCTTC
TRBJ2-1	-	TRBV11-3	-	CASSFGARDNEQFF	TGTGCCAGCAGCTTTGGCGCGAGGGACAATGAGCAGTTCTTC
TRBJ1-2	TRBD1	TRBV9	few	CASSGDRGSAYGYTF	TGTGCCAGCAGTGGGGACAGGGGTAGCGCTTATGGCTACACCTTC
TRBJ2-1	TRBD1	TRBV29-1	-	CSVRDRVLAEQFF	TGCAGCGTTCGGGACAGGGTTCTTGCTGAGCAGTTCTTC
TRBJ2-5	-	TRBV18	-	CASSPGSGETQYF	TGTGCCAGCTCGCCTGGCTCGGGAGAGACCCAGTACTTC
TRBJ2-5	TRBD1	TRBV5-4	-	CASSLQGPQETQYF	TGTGCCAGCAGCTTACAGGGGCCCCAAGAGACCCAGTACTTC
TRBJ2-1	TRBD1	TRBV18	-	CASSPPRTGANEQFF	TGTGCCAGCTCACCACCGAGGACAGGGGCCAATGAGCAGTTCTTC
TRBJ1-1	TRBD1	TRBV9	-	CASSTGTAYLDTEAFF	TGTGCCAGCAGCACCGGGACAGCTTATCTGGACACTGAAGCTTTCTTT
TRBJ2-7	TRBD1	TRBV6-5	-	CASSSRTGLPIYEQYF	TGTGCCAGCAGTTCCCGGACAGGGCTCCCGATCTACGAGCAGTACTTC